The 22 T cell receptor beta chains given below trace back to one sample, sequenced in a study of shared clonotypes between healthy human individuals. Generated by immunoSEQ multiplex PCR, the TCRdb table keeps only in-frame clones and is missing some. The table includes millions of clones, approximately 94% detected once. Sequences were obtained from naive CD4+ T cells sorted from blood. Subset of the sample: CD45RA+ positively selected. These receptors came from a man aged 18-30 years in good health.

CDR3 sequence (DNA): TGTGCCAGCAGTTTGCTTGGCGGGAGGGCTGAAGCTTTCTTT. Translation: CASSLLGGRAEAFF. The V gene is TRBV28, the J gene TRBJ1-1; D is uncertain. This CDR3 comprises 14 residues. Germline-derived CDR1 and CDR2 are MDHEN and SYDVKM. The V end was cut by 3 bases, the J end by 6 bases, with 14 bases between.

The chain carries TRBV15 and TRBJ2-7; D ambiguous. The CDR3 is made up of 12 amino acids. V lost 4 bases to trimming and J lost 7 bases, with 11 bases between them. CDR1 is LNHNV, CDR2 YYDKDF, per germline (reference sequence). CDR3 residues: CATSKGGQEQYF. In nucleotides, the CDR3 is TGTGCCACCAGCAAAGGTGGGCAGGAGCAGTACTTC.

This rearrangement joins TRBV6-1 to TRBJ1-5; D perhaps matches TRBD1 (6 bases). The germline gives CDR1 MNHNS, CDR2 SASEGT. CDR3 length: 15 residues. V was pared by 7 bases and J by 6 bases, with 19 bases between. CDR3 DNA: TGTGCCAGCACCATAGGGGGGGAATGGGGTCAGCCCCAGCATTTT. As protein: CASTIGGEWGQPQHF.

Only one count was recorded for this clone. The chain uses TRBV28 and TRBJ2-1; no definite D call. The V gene's germline CDR1 is MDHEN and CDR2 SYDVKM. The CDR3 sequence is 14 residues long. Trimming cost V 3 bases and J 9 bases, with 15 bases left between them. In DNA, the CDR3 is TGTGCCAGCAGTTTCATTCCCAGGCAACCTGAGCAGTTCTTC. The encoded protein is CASSFIPRQPEQFF.

The CDR3, as DNA: TGTGCCAGCAGCTTAGCGCCGCGGGGGGCGGTCACAGATACGCAGTATTTT. Translated: CASSLAPRGAVTDTQYF. The V call is TRBV7-6, the J call TRBJ2-3, with 8 bases that match TRBD2. After removal of 0 bases from V and 2 bases from J, the junction contained 7 bases not matched to a gene. CDR3 length: 17 residues. In germline, CDR1 is SGHVS, CDR2 FNYEAQ.

The chain links TRBV30 to TRBJ2-7, with 9 nucleotides matching TRBD2. The CDR3 sequence is 15 residues long. Germline CDR1 reads GTSNPN; CDR2 reads SVGIG (reference sequence). The V gene end was trimmed by 0 bases and the J gene end by 5 bases; junction bases not matched to a gene: 8. CDR3 sequence (DNA): TGTGCCTGGAGTGTACGCGCGGGAGGGCACAACGAGCAGTACTTC. It is translated as CAWSVRAGGHNEQYF.

Concerning this clone: Other DNA sequences from this sample encode an identical CDR3 as well. The genes are TRBV2 and TRBJ1-1, with 9 bases that match TRBD1. The CDR3 loop spans 13 amino acids. Germline values: CDR1 SNHLY, CDR2 FYNNEI. The ends lost 6 bases at V and 4 bases at J; junction bases unmatched: 3. This CDR3 is CASRTTGGTEAFF. Written as DNA, the CDR3 is TGTGCCAGCAGGACGACAGGGGGCACTGAAGCTTTCTTT.

This chain uses TRBV5-4 with TRBJ2-3, with 8 bases lining up with TRBD1. The CDR3 is 15 residues long. Trimming cost V 4 bases and J 3 bases; bases outside gene matches: 7. Germline assignment: CDR1 SGHNT and CDR2 YYREEE (reference sequence). The CDR3 is CASSPGQGGTDTQYF. The DNA for the CDR3 is TGTGCCAGCAGCCCAGGACAGGGAGGAACAGATACGCAGTATTTT.

In this sample, this clone turned up once. The chain has TRBV5-6 and TRBJ2-7, with 7 bases identical to TRBD2. The CDR3 is 14 residues long. From germline, CDR1 is SGHDT and CDR2 YYEEEE. Germline trimming cut 1 base from V and 2 bases from J; bases unmatched to any gene: 3. CDR3 amino acids: CASSLNLAAYEQYF. The DNA for the CDR3 is TGTGCCAGCAGCTTGAATCTAGCGGCCTACGAGCAGTACTTC.

Regarding this clone: This same CDR3 is encoded by further DNA sequences in the sample. The chain couples TRBV9 to TRBJ2-1; unclear D gene. The CDR3 length is 13 residues. Per germline, CDR1 SGDLS and CDR2 YYNGEE. Trimming removed 1 base from V and 2 bases from J, with 4 bases in between. The CDR3 protein is CASSVSAYNEQFF. CDR3 DNA: TGTGCCAGCAGCGTATCCGCCTACAATGAGCAGTTCTTC.

The chain has TRBV30 and TRBJ1-5; D gene unclear. This CDR3 has 15 residues. Trimming removed 0 bases from V and 5 bases from J, with 14 bases in between. Germline CDR1 GTSNPN, CDR2 SVGIG (reference sequence). Here the CDR3 DNA reads TGTGCCTGGAGTGTACGGAGGGATCCTCATCAGCCCCAGCATTTT. It codes for CAWSVRRDPHQPQHF. The whole variable domain, filled in from reference TRBV30 and TRBJ1-5, reads SQTIHQWPATLVQPVGSPLSLECTVEGTSNPNLYWYRQAAGRGLQLLFYSVGIGQISSEVPQNLSASRPQDRQFILSSKKLLLSDSGFYLCAWSVRRDPHQPQHFGDGTRLSIL.

The rearrangement joins TRBV5-5 to TRBJ2-2; D unclear. CDR1 and CDR2 (germline): SGHKS, YYEKEE (reference sequence). The germline V and J ends were trimmed by 0 bases and 3 bases, with 12 bases remaining between them. The CDR3 loop spans 16 amino acids. The CDR3 sequence is CASSLVSRSDTGELFF. CDR3 DNA sequence: TGTGCCAGCAGCTTGGTCTCTAGGTCGGACACCGGGGAGCTGTTTTTT. The full variable domain, completed using reference TRBV5-5 and TRBJ2-2, is DAGVTQSPTHLIKTRGQQVTLRCSPISGHKSVSWYQQVLGQGPQFIFQYYEKEERGRGNFPDRFSARQFPNYSSELNVNALLLGDSALYLCASSLVSRSDTGELFFGEGSRLTVL.

This chain uses TRBV2 with TRBJ1-3, with unresolved D. The CDR3 is made up of 15 amino acids. The V end lost 7 bases, the J end lost 4 bases, and 17 bases lay between the germline ends. Germline assignment: CDR1 SNHLY and CDR2 FYNNEI. For the CDR3, the DNA is TGTGCCAGCACCGATCTCACGGATTTCGGAAACACCATATATTTT. This translates into CASTDLTDFGNTIYF.

The chain couples TRBV5-6 to TRBJ1-2; D gene ambiguous. This CDR3 region has 12 residues. V lost 0 bases and J 7 bases, leaving 7 bases between the germline ends. Germline CDR1 SGHDT, CDR2 YYEEEE. CDR3 nucleotides: TGTGCCAGCAGCTTGGCCGCACCTGGCTACACCTTC. This translates into CASSLAAPGYTF.

The chain employs TRBV7-3 and TRBJ1-4, with 8 bases aligning to TRBD1. Per the germline V gene, CDR1 is SGHTA and CDR2 is FQGTGA. The CDR3 spans 21 residues. Trimming cost V 2 bases and J 7 bases; bases outside gene matches: 24. This CDR3 reads CASSLEGQDSVILGLVEKLFF. CDR3 nucleotides: TGTGCCAGCAGCTTAGAGGGACAGGACTCCGTCATTCTGGGTCTGGTTGAAAAACTGTTTTTT. Using reference TRBV7-3 and TRBJ1-4 for the parts outside the CDR3, the full variable domain is GAGVSQTPSNKVTEKGKYVELRCDPISGHTALYWYRQSLGQGPEFLIYFQGTGAADDSGLPNDRFFAVRPEGSVSTLKIQRTERGDSAVYLCASSLEGQDSVILGLVEKLFFGSGTQLSVL.

This clone occurred a few times. The chain is built from TRBV30 and TRBJ1-4; possibly TRBD1 for D (6 bases). Germline V CDR1 and CDR2: GTSNPN, SVGIG (reference sequence). This CDR3 contains 16 residues. The V end lost 5 bases, the J end lost 2 bases, and 18 bases lay between the germline ends. The CDR3 region has the DNA TGTGCCTGGTTGGGGGCTGTGCAACGGACTAATGAAAAACTGTTTTTT. Its translation is CAWLGAVQRTNEKLFF.

V is TRBV27 and J is TRBJ2-1; 8 positions match TRBD1. The V and J ends lost 2 bases and 5 bases, in that order; junction bases with no gene match: 2. CDR1 and CDR2 (germline): MNHEY, SMNVEV (reference sequence). There are 14 residues in the CDR3. The CDR3 DNA is TGTGCCAGCAGTTTAGAGGACAGGGACAATGAGCAGTTCTTC. This translates into CASSLEDRDNEQFF.

Turning to this clone: Other DNA sequences of this sample code for an identical CDR3. V and J are TRBV9 and TRBJ2-5; D gene uncertain. There are 14 residues in the CDR3. From germline, CDR1 is SGDLS and CDR2 YYNGEE. V was cut by 0 bases and J by 2 bases, with 8 bases left in between. The CDR3 region is CASSVGGSQETQYF. CDR3 coding DNA: TGTGCCAGCAGCGTAGGAGGATCTCAAGAGACCCAGTACTTC.

The V call is TRBV28, the J call TRBJ2-6, with D perhaps TRBD1 (5 bases). CDR1 is MDHEN, CDR2 SYDVKM, per germline. The CDR3 sequence is 14 residues long. V lost 11 bases and J lost 0, with 11 bases in between. The CDR3 loop is CAVCGASGANVLTF. CDR3 coding DNA: TGTGCCGTCTGTGGGGCCTCTGGGGCCAACGTCCTGACTTTC.

The chain couples TRBV7-6 to TRBJ2-7, with D perhaps being TRBD1 or TRBD2 (6 bases each). Per the germline V gene, CDR1 is SGHVS and CDR2 is FNYEAQ. Trimming left V 5 bases short and J 4 bases short, with 18 bases between. CDR3 length: 15 residues. The CDR3 here is CASSARREGGYEQYF. DNA for the CDR3: TGTGCCAGCAGCGCACGAAGGGAAGGGGGGTACGAGCAGTACTTC.

This chain joins TRBV5-1 and TRBJ2-1; 11 positions match TRBD2. The CDR3 consists of 21 residues. V lost 3 bases, J lost 10 bases, and 27 bases stayed unmatched. Germline assignment: CDR1 SGHRS and CDR2 YFSETQ. The CDR3 loop is CASSWLGLSGRATLQAIEQFF. CDR3 sequence (DNA): TGCGCCAGCAGCTGGCTTGGCCTTAGCGGGAGGGCTACTCTACAGGCAATCGAGCAGTTCTTC.

The DNA for the CDR3 is TGTGCCAGCAGTGAACAGGGGTATAGCACAGATACGCAGTATTTT. It codes for CASSEQGYSTDTQYF. The chain is built from TRBV2 and TRBJ2-3, with D possibly TRBD1 on 6 matching bases. Trimming stripped 2 bases from V and 0 bases from J, with 9 bases between. The CDR3 sequence is 15 residues long. Germline lookup yields CDR1 SNHLY and CDR2 FYNNEI.